These T cell receptor beta chains were read from a single sample in a study of blood T cell repertoires in COVID-19. Sequenced by immunoSEQ multiplex PCR; TCRdb stores in-frame clones only, minus some. This sample has 85,000 to 100,000 clones, with around 81% found just once. The specimen sequenced was peripheral blood. The source is a man aged 50-60 years who had recovered from COVID-19. Each CDR3 is given with its conserved first and last residue. A D gene is named only where the DNA matches it firmly. Clone sizes are given selectively: once, few, many, or a class where the clone is expanded.

D | J | size | V | DNA | CDR3
TRBD2 | TRBJ2-7 | . | TRBV5-1 | TGCGCCAGCAGCTTGGTGGGTAGCGGGAGCTACGAGCAGTACTTC | CASSLVGSGSYEQYF
. | TRBJ1-1 | once | TRBV10-1 | TGCGCCAGCAGTGAATGTAGAGTTTTTGAAGCTTTCTTT | CASSECRVFEAFF
. | TRBJ1-1 | . | TRBV7-3 | TGTGCCAGCAGCTTACAGGGTATGGACACTGAAGCTTTCTTT | CASSLQGMDTEAFF
. | TRBJ2-7 | . | TRBV12-5 | TGTGCTAGTGGTTTGGAAGGACTGGCCTACGAGCAGTACTTC | CASGLEGLAYEQYF
TRBD1 | TRBJ2-7 | . | TRBV5-4 | TGTGCCAGCAGCTTAAGGAGACAGGGGGAACGCGAGCAGTACTTC | CASSLRRQGEREQYF
. | TRBJ1-1 | . | TRBV6-2/TRBV6-3 | TGTGCCAGCAGTTATAGTAGCGCTGGCACTGAAGCTTTCTTT | CASSYSSAGTEAFF
. | TRBJ1-1 | . | TRBV19 | TGTGCCAGTAGTCTGGACGGGGACACTGAAGCTTTCTTT | CASSLDGDTEAFF
. | TRBJ1-4 | . | TRBV11-2 | TGTGCCAGCAGCCCGCCGGGACTGACTAATGAAAAACTGTTTTTT | CASSPPGLTNEKLFF
TRBD2 | TRBJ2-5 | . | TRBV6-2/TRBV6-3 | TGTGCCAGCAGCAAACTAGCGGGAGGCCTCCAAGAGACCCAGTACTTC | CASSKLAGGLQETQYF
. | TRBJ2-1 | . | TRBV7-2 | TGTGCCAGCAGCTTAGGAGGGAGAGGCAATGAGCAGTTCTTC | CASSLGGRGNEQFF
. | TRBJ1-2 | few | TRBV6-6 | TGTGCCAGCAGACCCTCCCAGGGATGGATGGGCGGCTACACCTTC | CASRPSQGWMGGYTF
TRBD1 | TRBJ1-6 | many | TRBV4-1 | TGCGCCAGCAGCCTCCGGGACAGGGATAATTCACCCCTCCACTTT | CASSLRDRDNSPLHF
TRBD1 | TRBJ1-1 | once | TRBV7-8 | TGTGCCAGCAGCCGCATTCAGGGGGTGAACACTGAAGCTTTCTTT | CASSRIQGVNTEAFF
TRBD1 | TRBJ2-7 | . | TRBV6-1 | TGTGCCAGCAGTGAAAGGAATGTATTGGGACAGGGGGCCTACGAGCAGTACTTC | CASSERNVLGQGAYEQYF
. | TRBJ1-1 | . | TRBV7-2 | TGTGCCAGCAGCTTAGGTACTTATATGAACACTGAAGCTTTCTTT | CASSLGTYMNTEAFF
. | TRBJ1-6 | . | TRBV29-1 | TGCAGCGTTGGGCAGGCCCCAGGTTCACCCCTCCACTTT | CSVGQAPGSPLHF
. | TRBJ2-4 | . | TRBV7-2 | TGTGCCAGCAGCTTAGAGGGGGGGGCCCCCAACATTCAGTACTTC | CASSLEGGAPNIQYF
TRBD1 | TRBJ2-5 | . | TRBV29-1 | TGCAGCTCACGGGACAGGGGCTTAGGAGAGACCCAGTACTTC | CSSRDRGLGETQYF
. | TRBJ1-2 | . | TRBV28 | TGTGCCAGCACCCGAGGCGTGTATGGCTACACCTTC | CASTRGVYGYTF
TRBD2 | TRBJ2-1 | . | TRBV5-1 | TGCGCCAGCAGACGTAGCGGGGACTACAATGAGCAGTTCTTC | CASRRSGDYNEQFF
. | TRBJ2-1 | . | TRBV12-3/TRBV12-4 | TGTGCCAGCAGTTTTAGTTACAATGAGCAGTTCTTC | CASSFSYNEQFF
. | TRBJ1-1 | . | TRBV28 | TGTGCCAGCAGTTTATTTGGACAGAAGAACACTGAAGCTTTCTTT | CASSLFGQKNTEAFF
. | TRBJ2-7 | once | TRBV9 | TGTGCCAGCAGCGACACCTACGAGCAGTACTTC | CASSDTYEQYF
TRBD1 | TRBJ2-1 | few | TRBV19 | TGTGCCAGTCGAAGGGGACAGGGTTCGGGGCAGTTCTTC | CASRRGQGSGQFF
. | TRBJ2-7 | . | TRBV18 | TGTGCCAGCTCACCCCTTGTTTCCTACGAGCAGTACTTC | CASSPLVSYEQYF
. | TRBJ1-5 | . | TRBV10-1 | TGCGCCAGCAGTTATAAGCCGGGACAAGATCAGCCCCAGCATTTT | CASSYKPGQDQPQHF
. | TRBJ2-7 | . | TRBV19 | TGTGCCAGTAGTATAGATGCGGCAGGGGTTGCCTACGAGCAGTACTTC | CASSIDAAGVAYEQYF
. | TRBJ2-1 | . | TRBV11-2 | TGTGCCAGCAGCTTAGAGGAGGCTTTGTCCCCGTTCTTC | CASSLEEALSPFF
. | TRBJ1-2 | . | TRBV6-1 | TGTGCCAGCAGTGAGGGAGGGGGCTATGGCTACACCTTC | CASSEGGGYGYTF
TRBD2 | TRBJ2-5 | . | TRBV5-6 | TGTGCCAGCAGCTTGGCCCTGCTAGCGGGAGGAGGAGAGACCCAGTACTTC | CASSLALLAGGGETQYF
. | TRBJ2-5 | . | TRBV4-2 | TGTGCCAGCAGCCAGGAGGGCACTAGTCGCGAGACCCAGTACTTC | CASSQEGTSRETQYF
. | TRBJ2-1 | . | TRBV11-1 | TGTGCCAGCAGCTTAGCAGGCGGAAGCTCCTACAATGAGCAGTTCTTC | CASSLAGGSSYNEQFF